This T cell receptor (beta chain) came from a study of T cell responses to AZD1222 COVID-19 vaccine (dated by TCRdb to the early 2020s). General notes on the study: A total of over 230 trial participants underwent TCR sequencing, of whom roughly 210 had received two doses of AZD1222 and around 25 had received two doses of the MenACWY control vaccine. Trial participants were enrolled by age into subgroups of 18-55, 56-69 and 70-plus years, and around 150, 28 and 57 TCR-sequenced participants, respectively, were included in these subgroups.

Worth noting for this clone: Its antigen specificity is not known. Per-base qualities were not stored, and no clone one base away is much larger.

Overall study outcomes, separate from this receptor: The vaccine-associated CD4 TCRs covered the entire spike protein, and the dominant responses fell in regions 160-218 and 743-854. Participants were mostly white British and included more females than males, and it was suggested by the authors that clonal diversity may have been underestimated. No day 14 peak-response samples were available, so repertoires were characterized only after the peak T cell response. After two AZD1222 doses, both the breadth and the depth of spike-specific TCRs were significantly higher than at day 0 and than in MenACWY recipients. Conclusions about previously exposed vaccinees are limited because only a handful of AZD1222 recipients were SARS-CoV-2 seropositive at baseline. Reportedly, almost half of the unique spike-specific TCRs recognized epitopes lying outside the regions that are mutated in the B.1.351 and B.1.1.7 variants. In the small 56-69-year group, the increase in depth fell short of significance, most likely because of low power.

The CDR3 regions of human TCRbeta chains were analyzed by immunosequencing. For the original study's pipeline: TCRs in the repertoires were compared against a reference library of SARS-CoV-2-specific TCRs that had been generated with the MIRA antigen-specificity platform. Breadth was defined as the fraction of unique TCRs that were SARS-CoV-2-associated, and depth was defined as the fraction of total T cells that were SARS-CoV-2-associated. Using the MIRA data, each spike-specific TCR was mapped to the spike region that the TCR reacts to and placed in a CD4 or CD8 class. Log10-transformed breadth and depth values were compared by one-way ANOVA with Sidak's multiple comparisons tests. Here the immuneACCESS table is served through TCRdb, limited to in-frame sequences with V and J called. Missing clones are a known gap in these copies; in checked studies unresolved V genes cover under half, and the rest lacks a known reason. The V and J calls and the clone size are those of that table, but D and trimming were determined from the DNA. The sample has 40,000 to 60,000 clones on record, just over 85% of them singletons. The ten largest clones take up roughly 6.4% of the sample.

The germline V gene supplies CDR1 SGHAT and CDR2 FQNNGV. The CDR3 contains 14 residues, cysteine and phenylalanine counted. The sequence is cut down to CDR3 DNA, 42 bases in frame from base 1. Germline trimming amounts to 6 bases on V and 4 bases on J, with 8 as the count of junction bases outside the gene matches. The time point label on this specimen signifies: about 28 days (+/-7) after the second vaccine dose. AZD1222 recipients given second doses at about 4 weeks or at about 12 weeks were pooled, since spike-specific TCR depth and breadth were not found to differ between the two schedules. Samples from vaccinated people were obtained from the UK trials COV001 and COV002, which included a single-blind randomized controlled phase 2/3 trial of AZD1222 (ChAdOx1 nCoV-19) in healthy adults. Trial participant PBMC samples were collected at day 0 and day 28 after the second dose for TCRbeta chain sequencing.

The TCR sequence derives from an adult who received the AZD1222 COVID-19 vaccine. The sequence is built from TRBV11-2 and TRBJ2-7, with TRBD1 identical over 8 junction bases. This specimen was peripheral blood, taken 28 days after the second AZD1222 dose. The nucleotide sequence is given as TGTGCCAGCAGGTCGACAGGGGAAGTATACGAGCAGTACTTC. It translates as CASRSTGEVYEQYF.